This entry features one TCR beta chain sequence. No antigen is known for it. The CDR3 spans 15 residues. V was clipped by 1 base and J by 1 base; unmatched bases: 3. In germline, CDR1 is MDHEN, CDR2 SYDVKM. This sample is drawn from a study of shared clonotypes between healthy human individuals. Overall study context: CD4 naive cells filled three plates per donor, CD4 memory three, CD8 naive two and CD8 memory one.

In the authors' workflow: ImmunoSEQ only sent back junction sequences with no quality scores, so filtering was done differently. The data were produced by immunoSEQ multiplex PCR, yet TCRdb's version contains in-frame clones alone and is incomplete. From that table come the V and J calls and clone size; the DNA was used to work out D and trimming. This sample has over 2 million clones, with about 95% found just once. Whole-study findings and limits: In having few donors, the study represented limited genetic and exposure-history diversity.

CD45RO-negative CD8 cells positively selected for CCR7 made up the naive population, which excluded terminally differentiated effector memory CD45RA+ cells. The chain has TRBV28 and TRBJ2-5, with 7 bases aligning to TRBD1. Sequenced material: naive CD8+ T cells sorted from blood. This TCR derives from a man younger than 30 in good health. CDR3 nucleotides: TGTGCCAGCAGTTTATTACGGGACAGCCAAGAGACCCAGTACTTC. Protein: CASSLLRDSQETQYF.